The rows below give T cell receptor beta chains drawn from one sample of a study of blood T cell repertoires in COVID-19. Data came from immunoSEQ multiplex PCR; TCRdb stores just in-frame clones and leaves some out. The sample includes about 260,000 clones, 86% of them seen just once. Sequenced material: PBMCs or T cells enriched from blood (not recorded which). Receptors originate from a woman aged 45-65 years who had recovered from COVID-19. CDR3s include the opening cysteine and the closing phenylalanine or tryptophan. The D gene is left open where the match is weak. Not all rows give a size; the values are once, few, many and, for expanded clones, a class.

TRBV4-3	TRBD2	NA	TRBJ2-1	CASSQAGRGGGREQFF	TGCGCCAGCAGCCAAGCAGGGCGGGGGGGCGGCCGTGAGCAGTTCTTC
TRBV9	TRBD1	NA	TRBJ1-5	CASSDDRGDQPQHF	TGTGCCAGCAGCGACGACAGGGGGGATCAGCCCCAGCATTTT
TRBV5-1	TRBD1	NA	TRBJ1-2	CASSGGQGAVYGYTF	TGCGCCAGCAGCGGGGGACAGGGGGCGGTCTATGGCTACACCTTC
TRBV9	NA	few	TRBJ2-6	CASSVVLFSGANVLTF	TGTGCCAGCAGCGTAGTACTATTCTCTGGGGCCAACGTCCTGACTTTC
TRBV28	TRBD1	NA	TRBJ1-2	CASSSSLGEGGPF	TGTGCCAGCAGTTCTAGCCTCGGGGAAGGGGGCCCCTTC
TRBV5-1	TRBD2	NA	TRBJ2-1	CASSFTGTSGRNEQFF	TGCGCCAGCAGCTTCACCGGGACTAGCGGGAGAAATGAGCAGTTCTTC
TRBV28	TRBD2	NA	TRBJ2-1	CASSRTKGLAGGIVNEQFF	TGTGCCAGCAGTCGGACAAAAGGACTAGCGGGAGGGATAGTAAATGAGCAGTTCTTC
TRBV6-5	TRBD1	NA	TRBJ2-5	CASNPGQGRGETQYF	TGTGCCAGCAATCCCGGACAGGGGAGGGGAGAGACCCAGTACTTC
TRBV12-3/TRBV12-4	NA	NA	TRBJ1-1	CASSLGQNTEAFF	TGTGCCAGCAGTTTAGGACAAAACACTGAAGCTTTCTTT
TRBV19	NA	few	TRBJ1-5	CASDRSYSNQPQHF	TGTGCCTCGGACAGATCGTATAGCAATCAGCCCCAGCATTTT
TRBV10-3	TRBD1	NA	TRBJ2-4	CAISGRDRENIQYF	TGTGCCATCAGTGGCCGGGACAGAGAAAACATTCAGTACTTC
TRBV2	TRBD2	NA	TRBJ2-7	CASRPTSAEAHEQYF	TGTGCCAGCAGACCTACTAGCGCCGAGGCACACGAGCAGTACTTC
TRBV4-2	NA	NA	TRBJ1-3	CASSQGDSGNTIYF	TGTGCCAGCAGCCAAGGAGACTCTGGAAACACCATATATTTT
TRBV2	NA	NA	TRBJ1-5	CASSDRVQPQHF	TGTGCCAGCAGTGACAGGGTTCAGCCCCAGCATTTT
TRBV18	TRBD1	NA	TRBJ2-5	CASSPGRGLETQYF	TGTGCCAGCTCACCTGGCAGGGGGCTTGAGACCCAGTACTTC
TRBV5-6	NA	NA	TRBJ2-2	CASSLGEGVNTGELFF	TGTGCCAGCAGCTTGGGTGAAGGGGTGAACACCGGGGAGCTGTTTTTT
TRBV27	NA	NA	TRBJ1-2	CASSSRGGFQGYTF	TGTGCCAGCAGTTCCCGCGGAGGATTCCAAGGCTACACCTTC
TRBV29-1	NA	NA	TRBJ2-3	CSVEGESTDTQYF	TGCAGCGTTGAAGGGGAGTCCACAGATACGCAGTATTTT
TRBV11-3	TRBD2	NA	TRBJ2-3	CASSPGRSTDTQYF	TGTGCCAGCAGCCCCGGGAGGAGCACAGATACGCAGTATTTT
TRBV18	NA	NA	TRBJ1-1	CASSPLGGDTEAFF	TGTGCCAGCTCACCACTTGGGGGGGACACTGAAGCTTTCTTT
TRBV20-1	NA	NA	TRBJ1-4	CSARGREKLFF	TGCAGTGCTAGGGGGAGAGAAAAACTGTTTTTT
TRBV6-5	NA	NA	TRBJ1-2	CASSYYGASSGYTF	TGTGCCAGCAGTTACTATGGGGCGTCGAGCGGCTACACCTTC
TRBV9	NA	NA	TRBJ2-3	CASSDYTDTQYF	TGTGCCAGCAGCGACTACACAGATACGCAGTATTTT
TRBV11-3	NA	NA	TRBJ2-2	CASSLNRVIAGELFF	TGTGCCAGCAGCTTAAACAGGGTCATCGCCGGGGAGCTGTTTTTT
TRBV7-2	TRBD2	NA	TRBJ2-1	CASSLVGTRNNNEQFF	TGTGCCAGCAGCTTAGTCGGGACTAGGAATAACAATGAGCAGTTCTTC
TRBV5-1	NA	many	TRBJ1-2	CASSLNKEHYGYTF	TGCGCCAGCAGCTTGAATAAGGAGCACTATGGCTACACCTTC
TRBV7-2	NA	NA	TRBJ2-5	CASSPVRAETQYF	TGTGCCAGCAGCCCGGTTCGCGCAGAGACCCAGTACTTC
TRBV23-1	NA	NA	TRBJ1-5	CASSQGRGYCQPQHF	TGCGCCAGCAGTCAAGGCAGGGGTTACTGTCAGCCCCAGCATTTT
TRBV27	TRBD1	NA	TRBJ1-5	CASSSTSQGPPQHF	TGTGCCAGCAGTTCGACTTCACAGGGGCCGCCCCAGCATTTT
TRBV28	TRBD2	NA	TRBJ2-1	CASSFPGLAGVEQFF	TGTGCCAGCAGTTTTCCTGGACTAGCGGGAGTGGAGCAGTTCTTC
TRBV2	NA	NA	TRBJ2-7	CASRDSSYEQYF	TGTGCCAGCAGGGACAGCTCCTACGAGCAGTACTTC
TRBV10-3	TRBD1	once	TRBJ2-3	CAIKDRITDTQYF	TGTGCCATCAAGGACAGGATCACAGATACGCAGTATTTT
TRBV25-1	NA	once	TRBJ1-1	CASKRRGPMNTEAFF	TGTGCCAGCAAACGACGGGGTCCAATGAACACTGAAGCTTTCTTT
TRBV11-3	TRBD2	NA	TRBJ2-1	CASSLDRGGGPYNEQFF	TGTGCCAGCAGCTTAGATCGAGGCGGGGGGCCTTACAATGAGCAGTTCTTC
TRBV5-6	TRBD1	NA	TRBJ2-7	CASSLSTGGWNYEQYF	TGTGCCAGCAGCTTGTCGACAGGGGGGTGGAACTACGAGCAGTACTTC
TRBV7-2	NA	NA	TRBJ1-6	CASSGYQGRDSPLHF	TGTGCCAGCAGCGGATACCAGGGGAGAGATTCACCCCTCCACTTT
TRBV19	NA	NA	TRBJ2-7	CASRSRAARSYEQYF	TGTGCCAGTAGGTCGAGGGCCGCTCGCTCCTACGAGCAGTACTTC
TRBV10-2	NA	NA	TRBJ1-5	CASSESSFNQPQHF	TGCGCCAGCAGTGAGTCCTCCTTCAATCAGCCCCAGCATTTT
TRBV3-1/TRBV3-2	TRBD1	NA	TRBJ1-1	CASSNRDSGATEAFF	TGTGCCAGCAGCAATCGGGACAGTGGGGCCACTGAAGCTTTCTTT
TRBV3-1/TRBV3-2	TRBD1	NA	TRBJ1-2	CASSQAGGQTGGYTF	TGTGCCAGCAGCCAAGCAGGGGGCCAGACGGGCGGCTACACCTTC
TRBV12-3/TRBV12-4	NA	NA	TRBJ1-1	CASSIGQEAFF	TGTGCCAGCAGCATAGGACAGGAAGCTTTCTTT